The clone carrying this T cell receptor (beta chain) was counted many times. Its antigen is not known. TCRdb called the reads again in MiXCR, with one record for every CDR3 protein. The sample lists around 210,000 distinct CDR3 sequences; approximately 6.7% were seen once. The data were obtained in a study of T cell repertoires in cytomegalovirus infection. In the study overall: Public TCR beta signatures provided an indication of both CMV infection and a matching HLA type. Study-level results: Accumulated public TCR beta family frequency recognized individuals carrying CMV together with the relevant HLA. What dominated the ex vivo response were HLA-C-restricted CMV-specific TCR beta clonotypes.

V shed 4 bases and J 6 bases; nucleotides not matched to a gene: 11. The CDR3 has 14 residues. Germline assignment: CDR1 SQVTM and CDR2 ANQGSEA. This TCR came from a human donor in good health (CMV status not recorded). Some clones in this sample may be carry-over from other donors' samples. The sequenced sample was PBMCs. V usage is TRBV29-1 and J usage is TRBJ1-2, with 7 nucleotides matching TRBD1. The CDR3 DNA follows: TGCAGCGTTGTTGGACAGGTTTCATTTCATGGCTACACCTTC. Translated: CSVVGQVSFHGYTF.